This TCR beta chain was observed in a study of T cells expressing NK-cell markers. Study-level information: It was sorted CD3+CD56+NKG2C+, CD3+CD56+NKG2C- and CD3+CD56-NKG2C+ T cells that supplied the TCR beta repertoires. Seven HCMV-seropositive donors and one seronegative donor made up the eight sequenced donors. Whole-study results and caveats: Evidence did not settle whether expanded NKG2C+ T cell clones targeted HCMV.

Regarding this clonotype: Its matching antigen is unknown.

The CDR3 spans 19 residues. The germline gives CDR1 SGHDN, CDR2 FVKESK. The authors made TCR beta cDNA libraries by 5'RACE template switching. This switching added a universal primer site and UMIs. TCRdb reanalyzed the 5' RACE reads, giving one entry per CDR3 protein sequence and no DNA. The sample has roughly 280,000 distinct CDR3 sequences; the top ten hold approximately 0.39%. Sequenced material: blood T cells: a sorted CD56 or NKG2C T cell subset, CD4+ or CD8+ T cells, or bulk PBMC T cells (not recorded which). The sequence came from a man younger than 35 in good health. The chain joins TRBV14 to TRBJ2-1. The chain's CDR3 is CASSPLLLVGARPTIEQFF. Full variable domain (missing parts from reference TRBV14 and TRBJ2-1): EAGVTQFPSHSVIEKGQTVTLRCDPISGHDNLYWYRRVMGKEIKFLLHFVKESKQDESGMPNNRFLAERTGGTYSTLKVQPAELEDSGVYFCASSPLLLVGARPTIEQFFGPGTRLTVL.